The rows below give T cell receptor beta chains drawn from one sample of a study of T-cell reconstitution after alpha-beta-depleted transplantation in children. TCRdb analysed the PCR reads with MiXCR anew, one entry per CDR3 protein. The repertoire consists of around 370,000 distinct CDR3 sequences, with around a tenth occurring once and the leading ten covering about 2.3%. Sequencing was performed on PBMCs from the stem cell graft donor, taken from the stem cell graft. These receptors were obtained from a human donor who donated a stem cell graft to a child with acute lymphoblastic leukemia. The CDR3 runs from the conserved cysteine through the conserved F or W. D genes are given only for firm matches. Clone sizes are given selectively: once, few, many, or a class where the clone is expanded.

TRBJ2-7 TRBD1 TRBV25-1 many CASRGDRGWAYEQYF TGTGCCAGCCGAGGGGACAGGGGGTGGGCCTACGAGCAGTACTTC
TRBJ2-1 TRBD1 TRBV27 few CASSLRSGGFYNEQFF TGTGCCAGCAGTTTAAGGTCAGGGGGTTTCTACAATGAGCAGTTCTTC
TRBJ2-7 TRBD2 TRBV12-3/TRBV12-4 few CASSLSLAGYHEQYF TGTGCCAGCAGTTTATCCCTAGCGGGATATCACGAGCAGTACTTC
TRBJ2-7 - TRBV29-1 few CSVEDKGHASF TGCAGCGTTGAAGATAAGGGACACGCGTCCTTC
TRBJ2-2 TRBD2 TRBV5-1 - CASSYLGLAGGAGELFF TGCGCCAGCAGCTACCTCGGACTAGCGGGCGGGGCCGGGGAGCTGTTTTTT
TRBJ2-1 - TRBV7-8 few CASSLAPGDLYNEQFF TGTGCCAGCAGCTTAGCGCCAGGAGACCTCTACAATGAGCAGTTCTTC
TRBJ2-7 - TRBV12-3/TRBV12-4 - CASRLQATSYEQYF TGTGCCAGCAGGCTACAGGCAACCTCCTACGAGCAGTACTTC
TRBJ2-7 TRBD2 TRBV27 - CASSPLAGGTIEQYF TGTGCCAGCAGTCCGTTAGCGGGAGGCACGATCGAGCAGTACTTC
TRBJ2-1 TRBD2 TRBV29-1 many CSARLAQEQFF TGCAGCGCCCGACTAGCTCAGGAGCAGTTCTTC
TRBJ2-5 TRBD2 TRBV28 many CASSFRTSGRGRETQYF TGTGCCAGCAGTTTCCGGACTAGCGGGAGGGGCCGAGAGACCCAGTACTTC
TRBJ2-7 TRBD2 TRBV6-1 - CASTNGREVSYEQYF TGTGCCAGCACCAACGGGCGGGAGGTCTCCTACGAGCAGTACTTC
TRBJ2-3 - TRBV2 - CASGSLTDTQYF TGTGCCAGCGGAAGCCTCACAGATACGCAGTATTTT
TRBJ2-1 TRBD2 TRBV5-1 many CASSLTSGSYNEQFF TGTGCCAGCAGCTTGACTAGCGGCTCCTACAATGAGCAGTTCTTC
TRBJ2-1 TRBD2 TRBV27 - CASSLEGSGGNEQFF TGTGCCAGCAGCTTAGAGGGTAGCGGGGGGAATGAGCAGTTCTTC
TRBJ1-6 - TRBV6-5 - CASSYSLKAGVDSPLHF TGTGCCAGCAGTTACTCGCTAAAAGCGGGGGTCGATTCACCCCTCCACTTT
TRBJ2-3 TRBD2 TRBV15 - CATSVQALAGVPDTQYF TGTGCCACCAGCGTTCAGGCACTAGCGGGAGTCCCAGATACGCAGTATTTT
TRBJ2-7 - TRBV4-1 - CASSQGATYEQYF TGCGCCAGCAGCCAAGGGGCCACCTACGAGCAGTACTTC
TRBJ2-1 - TRBV2 - CASNLKGRDSYNEQFF TGTGCCAGCAACCTGAAAGGGCGGGACTCGTACAATGAGCAGTTCTTC
TRBJ2-7 TRBD1 TRBV29-1 few CSVIGTGAYEQYF TGCAGCGTCATCGGGACAGGGGCCTACGAGCAGTACTTC
TRBJ2-1 TRBD2 TRBV2 - CASRVRSGIAGGGSEQFF TGTGCCAGCAGGGTCCGTAGTGGGATAGCGGGAGGAGGCAGTGAGCAGTTCTTC
TRBJ2-3 - TRBV20-1 - CSARTGGTDTQYF TGCAGTGCTAGGACAGGAGGCACAGATACGCAGTATTTT
TRBJ2-7 - TRBV19 - CASSTGGSYEQYF TGTGCCAGTAGTACCGGAGGATCCTACGAGCAGTACTTC
TRBJ2-3 TRBD2 TRBV3-1 many CASSQVSGSGGTQYF TGTGCCAGCAGCCAAGTTAGCGGGAGCGGGGGGACGCAGTATTTT
TRBJ2-7 - TRBV14 - CASSPLVSYEQYF TGTGCCAGCAGCCCCCTAGTCTCCTACGAGCAGTACTTC
TRBJ2-1 - TRBV6-6 - CASSYAYNEQFF TGTGCCAGCAGTTACGCCTACAATGAGCAGTTCTTC
TRBJ2-1 - TRBV9 few CASSHASEMPDEQFF TGTGCCAGCAGCCACGCTAGCGAGATGCCTGATGAGCAGTTCTTC
TRBJ2-7 - TRBV29-1 few CSVVRPPLGEQYF TGCAGCGTTGTTCGACCCCCGTTGGGGGAGCAGTACTTC
TRBJ2-3 - TRBV12-3/TRBV12-4 - CASSAHRDTQYF TGTGCCAGCAGTGCCCATCGTGATACGCAGTATTTT
TRBJ2-1 - TRBV28 few CASIQDTTNYNEQFF TGTGCCAGCATACAGGACACCACTAACTACAATGAGCAGTTCTTC
TRBJ2-5 TRBD1 TRBV6-1 few CASSRFRGGRQETQYF TGTGCCAGCAGTCGATTCAGAGGGGGCCGCCAAGAGACCCAGTACTTC
TRBJ1-2 - TRBV12-3/TRBV12-4 - CASSPLYTTGSYGYTF TGTGCCAGCAGTCCGCTTTATACAACAGGGAGCTATGGCTACACCTTC
TRBJ2-1 TRBD2 TRBV7-2 many CASSDVAGGINEQFF TGTGCCAGCAGCGACGTAGCGGGAGGTATCAATGAGCAGTTCTTC
TRBJ1-2 - TRBV11-2 - CASSLDRVTNYGYTF TGTGCCAGCAGCTTAGACAGGGTGACTAACTATGGCTACACCTTC
TRBJ1-2 - TRBV12-3/TRBV12-4 few CASSLMGPSYGYTF TGTGCCAGCAGTTTAATGGGTCCCTCCTATGGCTACACCTTC
TRBJ2-7 TRBD1 TRBV2 many CASNGGQGLDEQYF TGTGCCAGCAACGGAGGACAGGGGTTAGACGAGCAGTACTTC
TRBJ2-1 TRBD2 TRBV7-2 - CASSLGTSGAYNEQFF TGTGCCAGCAGCTTGGGGACTAGCGGGGCCTACAATGAGCAGTTCTTC
TRBJ2-7 - TRBV11-2 - CALREAPYEQYF TGTGCCCTCAGAGAGGCCCCCTACGAGCAGTACTTC
TRBJ1-1 - TRBV15 few CATSRDRDRTTFF TGTGCCACCAGCAGAGATCGAGACAGGACGACTTTCTTT
TRBJ2-2 TRBD2 TRBV6-2/TRBV6-3 many CASSYGPGGNTGELFF TGTGCCAGCAGCTATGGCCCGGGGGGGAACACCGGGGAGCTGTTTTTT
TRBJ1-1 - TRBV6-2/TRBV6-3 few CATRPGRDTEAFF TGTGCCACCCGCCCTGGGCGAGACACTGAAGCTTTCTTT
TRBJ2-5 - TRBV20-1 few CSAPLPGPRETQYF TGCAGTGCTCCGCTCCCGGGACCACGTGAGACCCAGTACTTC
TRBJ2-3 - TRBV24-1 few CATSEIGADTQYF TGTGCCACCAGTGAGATAGGGGCAGATACGCAGTATTTT
TRBJ2-3 TRBD2 TRBV4-1 few CASSQARRGGRGHTDTQYF TGCGCCAGCAGCCAAGCCCGTCGCGGGGGGAGGGGACACACAGATACGCAGTATTTT
TRBJ2-2 TRBD2 TRBV29-1 few CSVGPGGPRELFF TGCAGCGTTGGGCCGGGAGGGCCAAGGGAGCTGTTTTTT
TRBJ2-3 TRBD1 TRBV5-1 - CASSSRDRVGDTQYF TGCGCCAGCAGCTCCCGGGACAGGGTGGGAGATACGCAGTATTTT
TRBJ1-5 - TRBV15 few CATSRDPNQPQHF TGTGCCACCAGCAGAGATCCCAATCAGCCCCAGCATTTT
TRBJ2-5 - TRBV10-3 few CAISLAEETQYF TGTGCCATCAGCTTAGCGGAAGAGACCCAGTACTTC
TRBJ2-7 - TRBV11-1 - CASSQRSAGIKLRGYEQYF TGTGCCAGCAGCCAACGGTCGGCAGGGATAAAGTTGAGGGGCTACGAGCAGTACTTC
TRBJ1-1 - TRBV9 many CASSVSRNTEAFF TGTGCCAGCAGCGTATCCCGGAACACTGAAGCTTTCTTT
TRBJ2-1 TRBD2 TRBV27 - CASSLIAGGYNEQFF TGTGCCAGCAGCCTGATAGCGGGAGGTTACAATGAGCAGTTCTTC
TRBJ2-5 - TRBV7-2 many CASSLAPQGNGETQYF TGTGCCAGCAGCTTAGCTCCGCAGGGCAACGGCGAGACCCAGTACTTC
TRBJ2-5 TRBD2 TRBV13 - CASSRGLAETQYF TGTGCCAGCAGCCGCGGACTAGCTGAGACCCAGTACTTC
TRBJ2-1 - TRBV7-2 - CASGLSTDGGVVF TGTGCCAGCGGCTTATCCACGGACGGAGGAGTCGTCTTC
TRBJ1-2 TRBD1 TRBV4-3 - CASSPQPGQRFYGYTF TGCGCCAGCAGCCCGCAACCGGGACAGCGTTTCTATGGCTACACCTTC
TRBJ2-7 - TRBV5-5 - CASGAGSPRPEQYF TGTGCCAGCGGCGCTGGGTCCCCCCGCCCCGAGCAGTACTTC
TRBJ1-5 TRBD1 TRBV27 - CASSPGQGLNQPQHF TGTGCCAGCAGCCCGGGACAGGGATTAAATCAGCCCCAGCATTTT